These 11 T cell receptor beta chains came from one sample sequenced in a study of cytomegalovirus exposure and HLA in healthy donors. PCR used 60 Vbeta primers and 13 Jbeta primers. This table comes from immunoSEQ multiplex PCR, and its TCRdb copy is limited to in-frame clones, with some not included. The table includes some 210,000 clones, 77% detected once. Material for sequencing was PBMCs. The receptors were gathered from a woman in her twenties or thirties in good health and CMV-seropositive.

The chain recombines TRBV14 with TRBJ1-6, with 8 bases aligning to TRBD1. Looked up from germline, CDR1 is SGHDN and CDR2 is FVKESK. This CDR3 has 16 amino acids. V lost 1 base and J lost 9; bases outside the gene matches: 8. CDR3 residues: CASSQGIAGGGSPLHF. The CDR3 bases are TGTGCCAGCAGCCAAGGAATTGCAGGGGGCGGTTCACCCCTCCACTTT.

The chain combines TRBV28 with TRBJ1-6, with a tentative D call TRBD1 (6 bases). This CDR3 is built from 15 residues. CDR1 MDHEN and CDR2 SYDVKM come from the germline V gene. V lost 7 bases, J lost 9 bases, and 19 bases lay in between. CDR3 coding DNA: TGTGCCAGCATGAGGGCAGACAGGCTCCCTTCACCCCTCCACTTT. It codes for CASMRADRLPSPLHF.

The rearrangement links TRBV7-9 to TRBJ2-7; 7 nucleotides match TRBD1. CDR3 length equals 14 residues. Trimming took 5 bases from V and 2 from J; bases not matched to a gene: 6. From germline, CDR1 is SEHNR and CDR2 FQNEAQ (reference sequence). The CDR3: CASSLTGDPYEQYF. The CDR3 region has the DNA TGTGCCAGCAGCCTCACAGGGGATCCCTACGAGCAGTACTTC.

The chain has TRBV11-2 and TRBJ1-4; tentative D call: TRBD1 (6 bases). Trimming shortened V by 3 bases and J by 8 bases, and 16 bases separated the two germline ends. The germline gives CDR1 SGHAT, CDR2 FQNNGV. CDR3 length: 15 amino acids. Here the CDR3 DNA reads TGTGCCAGCAGCTTCGGGGGGCGCCTTGAAGAAAAACTGTTTTTT. Amino acids: CASSFGGRLEEKLFF.

The chain joins TRBV7-6 to TRBJ2-5; possibly TRBD1 for D (5 bases). Germline V CDR1 and CDR2: SGHVS, FNYEAQ. V lost 1 base and J 2 bases, leaving 11 bases between the germline ends. This CDR3 is 15 amino acids long. The CDR3 is CASSLEARVQETQYF. CDR3 coding DNA: TGTGCCAGCAGCTTAGAGGCCAGGGTGCAAGAGACCCAGTACTTC.

This sequence joins TRBV15 and TRBJ2-7; TRBD1 is a possible D gene (5 bases). Trimming took off 0 bases at V and 4 bases at J, with 16 bases between the two ends. Germline V gene lookup returns CDR1 LNHNV and CDR2 YYDKDF (reference sequence). The CDR3 has 16 amino acids. For the CDR3, the DNA is TGTGCCACCAGCAGAGATTTCCAGGGCCGAGGTTACGAGCAGTACTTC. Translating it yields CATSRDFQGRGYEQYF.

The J gene is TRBJ2-7, the V gene TRBV28; 8 positions agree with TRBD1. This CDR3 comprises 14 residues. CDR1 and CDR2 (germline): MDHEN, SYDVKM. The V segment lost 3 bases and the J segment 7 bases; nucleotides outside the gene matches: 8. The CDR3 region has the DNA TGTGCCAGCAGTTTTACCCAGGGGGCGGGGGAGCAGTACTTC. This translates into CASSFTQGAGEQYF. The full variable domain, completed using reference TRBV28 and TRBJ2-7, is DVKVTQSSRYLVKRTGEKVFLECVQDMDHENMFWYRQDPGLGLRLIYFSYDVKMKEKGDIPEGYSVSREKKERFSLILESASTNQTSMYLCASSFTQGAGEQYFGPGTRLTVT.

This rearrangement joins TRBV7-9 to TRBJ1-1; perhaps TRBD1 as D (6 bases). V gave up 1 base and J gave up 6 bases, with 12 bases separating them. The CDR3 has 14 residues. CDR1 SEHNR and CDR2 FQNEAQ come from the germline V gene (reference sequence). CDR3 nucleotide sequence: TGTGCCAGCAGCTTAGAGGGCGGGGGCGCTGAAGCTTTCTTT. This codes for CASSLEGGGAEAFF. The variable domain in full, with the rest retrieved from reference TRBV7-9 and TRBJ1-1, is DTGVSQNPRHKITKRGQNVTFRCDPISEHNRLYWYRQTLGQGPEFLTYFQNEAQLEKSRLLSDRFSAERPKGSFSTLEIQRTEQGDSAMYLCASSLEGGGAEAFFGQGTRLTVV.

Worth noting for this clone: Other nucleotide sequences in the sample specify the same CDR3. This sequence joins TRBV2 and TRBJ1-2, with a weak D call TRBD1 (5 bases). Per the germline V gene, CDR1 is SNHLY and CDR2 is FYNNEI. The CDR3 is 15 amino acids. Deletions cut 6 bases from V and 7 bases from J, with 21 bases between. The CDR3 loop reads CASRPPRGVLSGYTF. The CDR3 nucleotides are TGTGCCAGCAGGCCCCCCCGGGGGGTCCTCTCTGGCTACACCTTC.

The chain uses TRBV7-9 and TRBJ2-2, with 7 bases aligning to TRBD2. The CDR3 spans 16 residues. After removal of 1 base from V and 2 bases from J, the junction contained 4 bases not matched to a gene. The germline gives CDR1 SEHNR, CDR2 FQNEAQ (reference sequence). For the CDR3, the DNA is TGTGCCAGCAGCTTAGACAGCGGGGTAAACACCGGGGAGCTGTTTTTT. Translating it yields CASSLDSGVNTGELFF.

The chain recombines TRBV29-1 with TRBJ1-1, with TRBD1 matching over 7 bases. This CDR3 contains 15 residues. The V gene end was trimmed by 7 bases and the J gene end by 4 bases; junction bases not matched to a gene: 15. The germline gives CDR1 SQVTM, CDR2 ANQGSEA. The CDR3 sequence: CSAVSQTGLGTEAFF. CDR3 nucleotide sequence: TGCAGCGCAGTCAGCCAGACAGGGTTGGGCACTGAAGCTTTCTTT.